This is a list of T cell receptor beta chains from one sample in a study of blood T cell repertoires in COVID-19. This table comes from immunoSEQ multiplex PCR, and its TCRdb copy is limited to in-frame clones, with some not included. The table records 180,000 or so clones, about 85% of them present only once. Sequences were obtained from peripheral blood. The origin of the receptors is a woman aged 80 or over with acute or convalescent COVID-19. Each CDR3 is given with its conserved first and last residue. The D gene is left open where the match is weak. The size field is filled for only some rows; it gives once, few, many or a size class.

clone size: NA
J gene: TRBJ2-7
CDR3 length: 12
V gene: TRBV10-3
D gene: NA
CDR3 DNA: TGTGCCTCCGGAGCGCAGTCCTACGAGCAGTACTTC
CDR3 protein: CASGAQSYEQYF

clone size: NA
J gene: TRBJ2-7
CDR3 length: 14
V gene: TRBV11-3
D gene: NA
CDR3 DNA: TGTGCCAGCAGCCTACAGGGCGACTCCTACGAGCAGTACTTC
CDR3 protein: CASSLQGDSYEQYF

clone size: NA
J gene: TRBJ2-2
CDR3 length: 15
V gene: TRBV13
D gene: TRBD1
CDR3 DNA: TGTGCCAGCAGCCCCGGGACAGGGGGCACCGGGGAGCTGTTTTTT
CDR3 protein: CASSPGTGGTGELFF

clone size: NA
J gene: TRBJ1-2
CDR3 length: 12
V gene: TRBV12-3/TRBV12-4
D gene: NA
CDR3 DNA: TGTGCCAGCAGTTTAGGGGCTGGCGGCTACACCTTC
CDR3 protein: CASSLGAGGYTF

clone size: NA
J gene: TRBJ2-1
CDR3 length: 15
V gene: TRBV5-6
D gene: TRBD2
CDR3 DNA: TGTGCCAGCAGCTTGGTGGCTAGCGGGAGGGATGAGCAGTTCTTC
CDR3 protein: CASSLVASGRDEQFF

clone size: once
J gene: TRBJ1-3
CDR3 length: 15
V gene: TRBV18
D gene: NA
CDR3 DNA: TGTGCCAGCTCACCACCCCCCGGGCAGGGGCCCTCGAGGTATTTT
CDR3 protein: CASSPPPGQGPSRYF

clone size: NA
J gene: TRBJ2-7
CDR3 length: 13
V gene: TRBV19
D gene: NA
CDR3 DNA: TGTGCCAGTAGTATAGATCGGGCCTACGAGCAGTACTTC
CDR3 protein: CASSIDRAYEQYF

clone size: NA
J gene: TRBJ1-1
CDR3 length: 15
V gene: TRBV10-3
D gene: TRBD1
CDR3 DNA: TGTGCCATCAGAAGGACAGGCTCCCCGAACACTGAAGCTTTCTTT
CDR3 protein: CAIRRTGSPNTEAFF

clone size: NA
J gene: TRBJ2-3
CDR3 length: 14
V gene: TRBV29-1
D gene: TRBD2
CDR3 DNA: TGCAGCGTTGAAGGCGGGAGAATGATAGATACGCAGTATTTT
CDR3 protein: CSVEGGRMIDTQYF

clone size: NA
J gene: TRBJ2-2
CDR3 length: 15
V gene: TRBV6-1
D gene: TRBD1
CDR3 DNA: TGTGCCAGCAGTGAGACAGGGTTGTACACCGGAGAGCTGTTTTTT
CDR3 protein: CASSETGLYTGELFF

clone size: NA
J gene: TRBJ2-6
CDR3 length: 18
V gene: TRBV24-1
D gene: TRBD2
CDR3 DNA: TGTGCCACCAGGATAAATAGCGGGAGGGCCTCTGGGGCCAACGTCCTGACTTTC
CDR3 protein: CATRINSGRASGANVLTF

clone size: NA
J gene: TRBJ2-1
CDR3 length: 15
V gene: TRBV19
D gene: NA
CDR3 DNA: TGTGCCAGTAGTAATCTAGCCCAACGACACAATGAGCAGTTCTTC
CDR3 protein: CASSNLAQRHNEQFF

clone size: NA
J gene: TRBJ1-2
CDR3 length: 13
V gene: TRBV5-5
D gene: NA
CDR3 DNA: TGTGCCAGCAACCCTATCGGGGTGGATGGCTACACCTTC
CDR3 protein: CASNPIGVDGYTF

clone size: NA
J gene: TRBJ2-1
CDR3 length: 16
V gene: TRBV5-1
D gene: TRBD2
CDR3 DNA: TGCGCCAGCACCGTTCTAGCGGGAGGCCGTTACAATGAGCAGTTCTTC
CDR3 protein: CASTVLAGGRYNEQFF

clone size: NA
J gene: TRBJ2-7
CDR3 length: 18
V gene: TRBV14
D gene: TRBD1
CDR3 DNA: TGTGCCAGCAGCCAAGTCCCGGGACAGGGGGCAGGCGCCTACGAGCAGTACTTC
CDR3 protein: CASSQVPGQGAGAYEQYF

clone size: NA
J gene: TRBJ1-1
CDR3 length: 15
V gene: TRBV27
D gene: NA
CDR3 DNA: TGTGCCAGCAGTTTATTAGGGGCGATGAACACTGAAGCTTTCTTT
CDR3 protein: CASSLLGAMNTEAFF

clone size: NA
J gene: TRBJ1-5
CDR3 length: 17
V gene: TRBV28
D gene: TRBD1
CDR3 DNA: TGTGCCAGCCCCCCGGCGGGACAGATTTATAGCAATCAGCCCCAGCATTTT
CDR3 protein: CASPPAGQIYSNQPQHF

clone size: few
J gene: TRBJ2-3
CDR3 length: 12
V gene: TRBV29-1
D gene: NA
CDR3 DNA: TGCAGCGTTGATCAGGGCTTGGATACGCAGTATTTT
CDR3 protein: CSVDQGLDTQYF

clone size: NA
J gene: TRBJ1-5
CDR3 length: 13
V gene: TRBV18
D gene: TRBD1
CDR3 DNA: TGTGCCAGCTCAACAGACAGGGTTCAGCCCCAGCATTTT
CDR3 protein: CASSTDRVQPQHF

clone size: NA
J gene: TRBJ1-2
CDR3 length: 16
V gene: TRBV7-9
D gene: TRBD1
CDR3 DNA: TGTGCCAGCAGCCCCATTAGCTTCGGGACAGCCTATGGCTACACCTTC
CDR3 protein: CASSPISFGTAYGYTF

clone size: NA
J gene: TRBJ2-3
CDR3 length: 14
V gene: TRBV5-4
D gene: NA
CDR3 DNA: TGTGCCAGCAGCTTGGGGTTGAGGACAGATACGCAGTATTTT
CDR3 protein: CASSLGLRTDTQYF

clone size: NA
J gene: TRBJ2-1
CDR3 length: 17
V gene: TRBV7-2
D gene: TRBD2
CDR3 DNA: TGTGCCAGCAGCCTTACGACTAGCGGAGACTCCTACAATGAGCAGTTCTTC
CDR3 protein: CASSLTTSGDSYNEQFF

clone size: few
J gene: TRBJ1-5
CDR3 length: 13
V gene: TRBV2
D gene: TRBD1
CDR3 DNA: TGTGCCAGCAAGGGGACAGGGGGCTTGTCCCAGCATTTT
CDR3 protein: CASKGTGGLSQHF

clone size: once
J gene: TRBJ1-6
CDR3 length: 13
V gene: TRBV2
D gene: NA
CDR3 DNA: TGTGCCAGCACACTATCATATAATTCACCCCTCCACTTT
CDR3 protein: CASTLSYNSPLHF

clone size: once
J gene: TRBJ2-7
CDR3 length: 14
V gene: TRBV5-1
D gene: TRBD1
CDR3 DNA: TGCGCCAGCAGCTTCGGACAGGAGTATTACGAGCAGTACTTC
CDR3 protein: CASSFGQEYYEQYF

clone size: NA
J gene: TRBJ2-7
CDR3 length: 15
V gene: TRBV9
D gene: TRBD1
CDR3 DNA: TGTGCCAGCAGCGTAGGACAGGGGCTCTACTACGAGCAGTACTTC
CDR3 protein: CASSVGQGLYYEQYF

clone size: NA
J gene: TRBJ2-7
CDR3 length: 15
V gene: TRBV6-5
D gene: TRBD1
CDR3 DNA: TGTGCCAGCACCTATGAAGGGACAGGGGAGTACGAGCAGTACTTC
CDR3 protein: CASTYEGTGEYEQYF

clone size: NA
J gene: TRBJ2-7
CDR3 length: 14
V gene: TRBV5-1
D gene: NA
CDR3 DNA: TGCGCCAGCAGCCTTTCCGGGGACACCTACGAGCAGTACTTC
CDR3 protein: CASSLSGDTYEQYF

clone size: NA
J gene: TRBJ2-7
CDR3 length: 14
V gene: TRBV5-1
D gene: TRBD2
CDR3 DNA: TGCGCCAGCAGCCTTGCGGGGGGGGCTTACGAGCAGTACTTC
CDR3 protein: CASSLAGGAYEQYF

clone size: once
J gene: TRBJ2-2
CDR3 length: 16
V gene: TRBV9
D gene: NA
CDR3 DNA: TGTGCCAGCAGCCACAGAGGGGACAAGAACACCGGGGAGCTGTTTTTT
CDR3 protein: CASSHRGDKNTGELFF

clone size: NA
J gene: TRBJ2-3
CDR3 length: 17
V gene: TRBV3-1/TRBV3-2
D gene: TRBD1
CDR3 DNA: TGTGCCAGCAGCCAAGGGTTAGACAGGGCTTTCACAGATACGCAGTATTTT
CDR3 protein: CASSQGLDRAFTDTQYF

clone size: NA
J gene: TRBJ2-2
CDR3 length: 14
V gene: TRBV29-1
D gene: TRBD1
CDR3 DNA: TGCAGCGTTGGCGGACAGGGGGACACCGGGGAGCTGTTTTTT
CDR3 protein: CSVGGQGDTGELFF

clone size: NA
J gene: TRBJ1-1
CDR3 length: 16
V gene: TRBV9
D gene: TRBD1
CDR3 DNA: TGTGCCAGCAGCGGCCGACAGGGTTCGATGAACACTGAAGCTTTCTTT
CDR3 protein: CASSGRQGSMNTEAFF

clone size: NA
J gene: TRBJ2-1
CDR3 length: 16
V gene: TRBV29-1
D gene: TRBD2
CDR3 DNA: TGCAGCGTTGGACTAGCGGGACTTACCCCGTACAATGAGCAGTTCTTC
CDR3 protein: CSVGLAGLTPYNEQFF

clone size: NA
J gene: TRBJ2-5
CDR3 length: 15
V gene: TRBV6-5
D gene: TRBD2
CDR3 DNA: TGTGCCAGCAGTTACTCTGCGGGAGGGGAAGAGACCCAGTACTTC
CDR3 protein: CASSYSAGGEETQYF

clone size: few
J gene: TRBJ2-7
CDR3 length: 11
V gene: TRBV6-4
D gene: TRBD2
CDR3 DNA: TGTGCCAGTCCCGGGAGGAGCGAGCAGTACTTC
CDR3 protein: CASPGRSEQYF

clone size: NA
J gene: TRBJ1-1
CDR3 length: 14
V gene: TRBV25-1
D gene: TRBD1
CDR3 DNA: TGTGCCAGCAGCCCGGGACAGGGGGCTCTTGAAGCTTTCTTT
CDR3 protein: CASSPGQGALEAFF

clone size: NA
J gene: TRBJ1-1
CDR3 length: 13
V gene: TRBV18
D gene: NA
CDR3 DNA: TGTGCCAGCTCAACTGGCGGAAACACTGAAGCTTTCTTT
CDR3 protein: CASSTGGNTEAFF

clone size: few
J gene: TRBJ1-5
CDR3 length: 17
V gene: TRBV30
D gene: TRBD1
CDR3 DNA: TGTGCCTTGGAGGTGGGGGAATGGGACAGGGGAACCCAGCCCCAGCATTTT
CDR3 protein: CALEVGEWDRGTQPQHF

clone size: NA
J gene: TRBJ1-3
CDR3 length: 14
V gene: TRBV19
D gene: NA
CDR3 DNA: TGTGCCAGTAGTCCCAGACAGGCTGGAAACACCATATATTTT
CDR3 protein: CASSPRQAGNTIYF

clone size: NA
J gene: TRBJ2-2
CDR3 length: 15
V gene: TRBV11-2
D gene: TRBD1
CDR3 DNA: TGTGCCAGCAGATACGGGACAGGGGGACACGGGGAGCTGTTTTTT
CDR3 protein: CASRYGTGGHGELFF